The 21 T cell receptor beta chains listed next were all sequenced from one sample in a study of read filtering for tumor transcriptome and immune sequencing. This library used roughly 400 ng RNA and molecular barcoded adaptors spanning alpha/delta and beta/gamma chains. TCRdb independently ran MiXCR on the reads; one entry per CDR3 protein. The data contain some 38,000 distinct CDR3 sequences, about 10% of them seen just once; the ten biggest clones take up around 34%. The material sequenced was a population of CD138-negative cells sorted from bone marrow. The receptor source for this set is a donor over 35 with multiple myeloma.

This clonotype was picked up many times. The chain is built from TRBV20-1 and TRBJ1-2, with D perhaps matching TRBD1 (5 bases). V was shortened by 1 base and J by 3 bases, with 15 bases between the two germline ends. The CDR3 runs 15 residues. The germline gives CDR1 DFQATT, CDR2 SNEGSKA (reference sequence). CDR3 loop: CSARVPTGPHYGYTF. CDR3 DNA: TGCAGTGCTAGAGTCCCAACGGGACCCCACTATGGCTACACCTTC.

The J gene is TRBJ2-7, the V gene TRBV27; no firm D call. This CDR3 spans 14 amino acids. The germline V gene has CDR1 MNHEY and CDR2 SMNVEV (reference sequence). V was shortened by 4 bases and J by 0 bases, with 10 bases between the two germline ends. The CDR3 loop is CASSSGFLSYEQYF. CDR3 sequence (DNA): TGTGCCAGCAGTTCAGGATTCCTCTCCTACGAGCAGTACTTC.

Remarks on this clonotype: No conserved phenylalanine or tryptophan ends this CDR3, so it is likely a read error. The chain couples TRBV28 to TRBJ2-7; TRBD1 is a possible D gene (5 bases). V was shortened by 2 bases and J by 6 bases, with 8 bases between the two germline ends. The CDR3 sequence is 12 residues long. Germline V lookup: CDR1 MDHEN, CDR2 SYDVKM. The CDR3 sequence: CASSLQGVEQYS. The CDR3 coding sequence is TGTGCCAGCAGTTTACAGGGCGTCGAGCAGTACTCC.

This clonotype was counted at least ten times. This chain joins TRBV29-1 and TRBJ1-2; D unclear. The CDR3 has 12 residues. Per the germline V gene, CDR1 is SQVTM and CDR2 is ANQGSEA. Deletions cut 4 bases from V and 1 base from J, with 7 bases between. For the CDR3, the DNA is TGCAGCGTTGCGGCGGATAACTATGGCTACACCTTC. Its translation is CSVAADNYGYTF. The complete variable domain, with remaining parts taken from reference TRBV29-1 and TRBJ1-2, reads SAVISQKPSRDICQRGTSLTIQCQVDSQVTMMFWYRQQPGQSLTLIATANQGSEATYESGFVIDKFPISRPNLTFSTLTVSNMSPEDSSIYLCSVAADNYGYTFGSGTRLTVV.

This clonotype was detected only a few times. This chain's CDR3 is CASTRTLGTTNYGYTF. CDR3 in DNA: TGTGCCAGTACCCGCACCCTAGGGACGACGAACTATGGCTACACCTTC. The J gene is TRBJ1-2, the V gene TRBV19, with D possibly TRBD1 on 5 matching bases. The CDR3 contains 16 residues. The V gene's germline CDR1 is LNHDA and CDR2 SQIVND (reference sequence). V dropped 7 bases and J dropped 2 bases, with 20 bases sitting between them.

This clonotype was detected many times. The rearrangement joins TRBV20-1 to TRBJ1-1; D is undetermined. The length of the CDR3 is 13 residues. Germline V CDR1 and CDR2: DFQATT, SNEGSKA (reference sequence). Trimming left V 6 bases short and J 0 bases short, with 11 bases between. The CDR3 nucleotides read TGCAGTGCCGAAGGACGGCTGAACACTGAAGCTTTCTTT. Translation gives CSAEGRLNTEAFF.

Details on this clonotype: A much larger clone is a single base away; this may be a read error. The V and J genes are TRBV4-1 and TRBJ2-2; D is uncertain. Germline loops: CDR1 MGHRA, CDR2 YSYEKL. The CDR3 covers 16 residues. CDR3 sequence reads: CASSPGLLPNIGELFF. As DNA, the CDR3 is TGCGCCAGCAGCCCCGGGTTACTTCCGAACATCGGGGAGCTGTTTTTT.

This clonotype was observed at least ten times. The chain has TRBV7-6 and TRBJ1-5; D gene uncertain. Trimming removed 1 base from V and 4 bases from J, with 11 bases in between. Germline assignment: CDR1 SGHVS and CDR2 FNYEAQ. This CDR3 is built from 15 residues. The CDR3 reads CASSLEATANQPQHF. DNA for the CDR3: TGTGCCAGCAGCTTAGAAGCGACGGCGAATCAGCCCCAGCATTTT.

This clonotype was recorded many times. The rearrangement joins TRBV12-3 or TRBV12-4 to TRBJ1-3; the D is unclear. The V end was cut by 6 bases, the J end by 3 bases, with 15 bases between. This CDR3 is built from 15 residues. The CDR3 loop reads CASRDARAFGNTIYF. CDR3 nucleotide sequence: TGTGCCAGCAGGGACGCCCGGGCCTTTGGAAACACCATATATTTT.

In its sample, this clonotype was seen many times. J is TRBJ1-1 and V is TRBV5-1; D is unresolved. The CDR3 loop spans 15 amino acids. V lost 6 bases, J lost 1 base, and 16 bases lay in between. Germline V gives CDR1 SGHRS, CDR2 YFSETQ. For the CDR3, the DNA is TGCGCCAGCATCCAATCCTTAGGGCCGAACACTGAAGCTTTCTTT. It codes for CASIQSLGPNTEAFF.

As concerns this clonotype: One end of the junction is discordant with germline, which a read error may explain. The rearrangement links TRBV11-2 to TRBJ2-7; 9 bases map to TRBD1. CDR3 size: 17 residues. Per the germline V gene, CDR1 is SGHAT and CDR2 is FQNNGV. The chain's CDR3 is CACSHSPGQGNFYGQYF. The CDR3 DNA is TGTGCCTGCAGCCACTCACCGGGACAGGGTAATTTCTACGGGCAGTACTTC.

In this sample, this clonotype turned up many times. The J gene is TRBJ1-2, the V gene TRBV20-1; D perhaps matches TRBD1 (5 bases). The CDR3 is 13 residues long. Trimming left V 5 bases short and J 6 bases short, with 16 bases between. CDR1 and CDR2 from the germline V gene are DFQATT and SNEGSKA (reference sequence). CDR3 protein: CSARRGGADGYTF. The CDR3 coding sequence is TGCAGTGCTCGCCGAGGCGGGGCTGATGGCTACACCTTC.

This clonotype was seen many times. CDR3 loop: CASSWRGGQPQHF. CDR3 bases: TGTGCCAGCAGTTGGCGGGGAGGTCAGCCCCAGCATTTT. The genes are TRBV28 and TRBJ1-5; D not resolved. Trimming pared 4 bases from V and 6 bases from J, leaving 10 bases between. The V gene's germline CDR1 is MDHEN and CDR2 SYDVKM. This CDR3 has 13 amino acids.

This clonotype was found many times. The V gene is TRBV7-9, the J gene TRBJ2-7; D is unresolved. The CDR3 spans 13 residues. The germline gives CDR1 SEHNR, CDR2 FQNEAQ (reference sequence). V dropped 2 bases and J dropped 6 bases, with 11 bases sitting between them. This CDR3 reads CASSLSPLGEQYF. CDR3 DNA sequence: TGTGCCAGCAGCTTAAGTCCATTGGGCGAGCAGTACTTC.

As for this clonotype: A much larger clonotype is one base distant, so this may be a read error. The V call is TRBV5-1, the J call TRBJ2-3; D remains ambiguous. CDR3 size: 14 residues. CDR1 and CDR2 (germline): SGHRS, YFSETQ. The CDR3 coding sequence is TGCGCCAGCAGATTGGTGGAAAGCACAGATACGCTGTATTTT. Protein: CASRLVESTDTLYF.

With respect to this clonotype: A read error may be the cause here, since a much bigger clone is one base away. The CDR3 is CASNRSGANTGELFF. As DNA, the CDR3 is TGTGCCAGCAACCGTAGCGGGGCGAACACCGGGGAGCTGTTTTTT. The chain employs TRBV7-8 and TRBJ2-2; 8 bases line up with TRBD2. The V and J ends lost 7 bases and 0 bases, in that order; junction bases with no gene match: 4. This CDR3 has 15 amino acids. Germline V lookup: CDR1 SGHVS, CDR2 FQNEAQ. The full variable domain, its missing parts supplied by reference TRBV7-8 and TRBJ2-2, is GAGVSQSPRYKVAKRGQDVALRCDPISGHVSLFWYQQALGQGPEFLTYFQNEAQLDKSGLPSDRFFAERPEGSVSTLKIQRTQQEDSAVYLCASNRSGANTGELFFGEGSRLTVL.

This clonotype was observed many times. The rearrangement joins TRBV7-9 to TRBJ2-3, with D possibly being TRBD1 or TRBD2 (6 bases each). Trimming stripped 6 bases from V and 4 bases from J, with 8 bases between. The germline V gene encodes CDR1 SEHNR and CDR2 FQNEAQ (reference sequence). The CDR3 is 12 amino acids. The CDR3 bases are TGTGCCAGCAGGGAGGGGGCAGATACGCAGTATTTT. Residues: CASREGADTQYF. Variable domain in full (rest from reference TRBV7-9 and TRBJ2-3): DTGVSQNPRHKITKRGQNVTFRCDPISEHNRLYWYRQTLGQGPEFLTYFQNEAQLEKSRLLSDRFSAERPKGSFSTLEIQRTEQGDSAMYLCASREGADTQYFGPGTRLTVL.

This clonotype was seen at least ten times. The CDR3 reads CASRQIAGRLAEQFF. CDR3 bases: TGTGCCAGCAGGCAGATAGCGGGGCGGCTGGCTGAGCAGTTCTTC. The gene calls are TRBV2 and TRBJ2-1, with 8 bases fitting TRBD2. V dropped 6 bases and J dropped 9; count of bases not matched to a gene: 13. Germline assignment: CDR1 SNHLY and CDR2 FYNNEI. The CDR3 is made up of 15 amino acids. Together with reference TRBV2 and TRBJ2-1, the CDR3 gives the full variable domain: EPEVTQTPSHQVTQMGQEVILRCVPISNHLYFYWYRQILGQKVEFLVSFYNNEISEKSEIFDDQFSVERPDGSNFTLKIRSTKLEDSAMYFCASRQIAGRLAEQFFGPGTRLTVL.

This clonotype was observed many times. The J gene is TRBJ1-5, the V gene TRBV12-3 or TRBV12-4; a weak D match, TRBD1 (6 bases). This CDR3 is built from 15 residues. V lost 6 bases to trimming and J lost 5 bases, with 17 bases between them. CDR3 region: CASSRQVGGDQPQHF. The CDR3 DNA follows: TGTGCCAGCAGCCGACAGGTTGGGGGGGATCAGCCCCAGCATTTT.

Note on this clonotype: One base separates it from a far larger clone, so it is likely a read error. Here the CDR3 omits its conserved ending phenylalanine or tryptophan, so a read error is the likely source. The chain couples TRBV11-1 to TRBJ2-1; D is unresolved. Germline lookup yields CDR1 SGHAT and CDR2 FQDESV (reference sequence). The CDR3 is made up of 17 amino acids. V lost 2 bases to trimming and J lost 0 bases, with 14 bases between them. CDR3 sequence (DNA): TGTGCCAGCAGCTTACGCAGCCTCCCGTACTCCTACAATGAGCAGTTCTAC. Encoded protein: CASSLRSLPYSYNEQFY.

This clonotype was observed at least ten times. The chain employs TRBV21-1 and TRBJ1-5. TRBV21-1 is labeled a pseudogene. CDR3 length: 13 residues. The CDR3 is CASSPARIRPQHF. The CDR3 nucleotides are TGTGCCAGCAGCCCCGCTAGAATCAGGCCCCAGCATTTT.